Described below is a single TCR beta chain sequence and its context. This clone was seen only once. The target of this receptor is not known. Base quality data are lacking; no much larger clone is found one base away. From the cysteine through the phenylalanine, the CDR3 covers 14 amino acids. The retained sequence is limited to the CDR3, 42 bases, with the frame set at the first base. For CDR1 and CDR2, the germline V gene (reference sequence) lists MNHNY and SVGAGI. At the junction V is shortened by 6 bases and J by 3 bases; bases outside the gene matches: 8. The sample comes from a study of PD-L1 blockade in urothelial cancer (dated by TCRdb to about 2017). About the full investigation: All patients started therapy in the mid-2010s and received atezolizumab 1,200 mg intravenously every 3 weeks. About 90% of the roughly 29 patients were identified as males with urothelial cancer of bladder origin, and a prior smoking history was reported by 18 of 29 patients. An ECOG performance status of 0 or 1 was recorded for the patients, and 0 to 3 prior chemotherapy regimens had been received by the patients. Blood samples were analyzed 3 weeks after the start of treatment (second dose) and 6 weeks after the start of treatment. Blood samples gave median yields of approximately 130,000 T cells and approximately 80,000 unique TCRs, along with a median clonality of approximately 0.084. An exploratory multi-omic analysis was conducted of the somatic, immune and clinical correlates of response to PD-L1 blockade with atezolizumab in urothelial cancer. Pretreatment tumor samples, along with matched peripheral blood collected serially before and after atezolizumab treatment, underwent TCR sequencing. Durable clinical benefit meant progression-free survival longer than 6 months, and TCR features were also tested against progression-free and overall survival. In the same patients who had TCR sequencing, pretreatment tumors also underwent whole exome sequencing and RNA sequencing. Durable clinical benefit was achieved by nine patients and was not achieved by 20 patients. Approximately 29 patients had pretreatment blood TCR-seq, roughly 24 had at least one posttreatment blood collection, and roughly 24 had tumor TCR-seq. Overall study outcomes, separate from this receptor: Among patients with durable benefit, tumor-associated TCR clones showed greater expansion in peripheral blood 3 weeks after treatment started (n of about 20, p = 0.022). Improved progression-free and overall survival was found to be associated with pretreatment peripheral blood TCR clonality below the median. Small sample size (n ≈ 30) and many exploratory analyses mean the results are intended to be hypothesis-generating.

This sample's time point label indicates: pretreatment peripheral blood. A total of some 30 patients with locally advanced or metastatic urothelial carcinoma, treated at Memorial Sloan Kettering on a trial protocol, made up the cohort. Peripheral blood mononuclear cells were collected from each patient pretreatment and during treatment, giving between 1 and 8 total time points per patient. The Qiagen DNeasy Blood extraction kit was used to purify genomic DNA from total PBMCs and from tumor samples. PBMCs were collected pretreatment and during treatment, and were isolated and stored as previously described. Synthetic TCR analog templates were spiked into each PCR so that absolute template abundance could be estimated from read counts. The immunoSEQ assay was used to amplify TCRbeta CDR3 regions from genomic DNA with bias-controlled V and J gene primers. Sequencing of rearranged TCRbeta segments was performed at approximately 20X coverage. Per the original workflow: Sequencing errors were corrected by clustering, and CDR3s were annotated against IMGT so that V, D and J genes could be assigned. Only productive TCRbeta rearrangements were used in downstream analyses, excluding out-of-frame or stop-codon sequences. Clonality was computed as one minus Shannon entropy normalized by the log of the number of unique productive sequences. Clones differing between time points or between blood and tumor were identified by Fisher's exact test with Benjamini-Hochberg correction at adjusted p below 0.01. TCRdb obtained this table from immuneACCESS and retained in-frame rearrangements with V and J assigned. These tables miss some clones; where compared with another copy, unresolved V genes account for less than half of the shortfall, and the remainder is unexplained. That table furnishes V, J and clone size, whereas the DNA furnished D and trimming. The sample records some 66,000 clones, 86% of which are singletons. The ten largest clonotypes hold about 15% of the sample.

The material was PBMCs, obtained around atezolizumab (anti-PD-L1) treatment. The sequence was obtained from a man aged 60-69 years with urothelial cancer. Here the chain combines TRBV6-6 and TRBJ2-7, with 7 bases matching TRBD1. The CDR3 reads CASRPGTVYYEQYF. The DNA sequence is as follows: TGTGCCAGCAGACCCGGGACAGTATACTACGAGCAGTACTTC.